The 21 T cell receptor beta chains below all came from one sample that was sequenced in a study of blood T cells in healthy people across ages. The use of a sample-barcoded 5' primer and a J-beta primer mix characterized a second PCR of 7 to 11 cycles. One entry per CDR3 protein results from TCRdb running MiXCR on the 5' RACE reads. Of 850,000 to 1,000,000 distinct CDR3 sequences listed, around 46% were seen once; the top ten hold 13%. Sequencing was done on a sample of blood. All receptors come from a man aged 25 to 40 in good health.

This clonotype was found a few times. The chain is built from TRBV20-1 and TRBJ2-7; maybe TRBD1 (5 bases). This CDR3 spans 14 amino acids. Germline CDR1 reads DFQATT; CDR2 reads SNEGSKA (reference sequence). V was shortened by 6 bases and J by 2 bases, with 17 bases between the two germline ends. The CDR3 DNA is TGCAGTGCCAGTATCCCCAGGGATCCCTACGAGCAGTACTTC. Residues: CSASIPRDPYEQYF.

CDR3 sequence: CSSGGDRGLETQYF. The DNA for the CDR3 is TGCAGTTCGGGAGGAGACAGGGGCCTGGAGACCCAGTACTTC. The chain has TRBV29-1 and TRBJ2-5; a weak D match, TRBD1 (8 bases). The length of the CDR3 is 14 residues. Germline CDR1 and CDR2: SQVTM and ANQGSEA.

The V and J genes are TRBV19 and TRBJ2-7, with TRBD2 matching 14 bases. Germline V CDR1 and CDR2: LNHDA, SQIVND (reference sequence). There are 16 residues in the CDR3. After removal of 3 bases from V and 4 bases from J, the junction contained 5 bases not matched to a gene. The CDR3 bases are TGTGCCAGTAGTATTTCCGGGACTAGCGGGAGTTACGAGCAGTACTTC. Encoded protein: CASSISGTSGSYEQYF.

This chain joins TRBV6-1 and TRBJ1-5; TRBD1 matches 7 bases. Trimming removed 6 bases from V and 7 bases from J; junction bases left unmatched: 9. The CDR3 totals 14 residues. Germline loops: CDR1 MNHNS, CDR2 SASEGT. The CDR3 is CASRHTGEGQPQHF. For the CDR3, the DNA is TGTGCCAGCAGGCATACAGGGGAGGGACAGCCCCAGCATTTT.

V gene TRBV11-1 combines with J gene TRBJ2-1; 8 nucleotides match TRBD1. Trimming removed 1 base from V and 11 bases from J; junction bases left unmatched: 13. From germline, CDR1 is SGHAT and CDR2 FQDESV (reference sequence). CDR3 length: 16 amino acids. The CDR3 DNA reads TGTGCCAGCAGCTTAGAAACGGGACAGGCAACGAGGAAGCAGTTCTTC. It specifies CASSLETGQATRKQFF.

This clonotype was picked up many times. This chain uses TRBV5-8 with TRBJ2-1, with 12 bases aligning to TRBD2. Looked up from germline, CDR1 is SGHTS and CDR2 is YDEGEE. There are 15 residues in the CDR3. The V gene end was trimmed by 4 bases and the J gene end by 5 bases; junction bases not matched to a gene: 4. As DNA, the CDR3 is TGTGCCAGCAGCCCCCGACTAGCGGGGGACAATGAGCAGTTCTTC. Translation: CASSPRLAGDNEQFF. Together with reference TRBV5-8 and TRBJ2-1, the CDR3 gives the full variable domain: EAGVTQSPTHLIKTRGQQATLRCSPISGHTSVYWYQQALGLGLQFLLWYDEGEERNRGNFPPRFSGRQFPNYSSELNVNALELEDSALYLCASSPRLAGDNEQFFGPGTRLTVL.

This clonotype turned up a few times. This chain uses TRBV27 with TRBJ2-1; unclear D gene. V gave up 8 bases and J gave up 8 bases, with 13 bases separating them. Looked up from germline, CDR1 is MNHEY and CDR2 is SMNVEV (reference sequence). The CDR3 is 12 amino acids. The CDR3 DNA sequence: TGTGCCAGCCACACCTTGAACGATGAGCAGTTCTTC. Encoded protein: CASHTLNDEQFF.

The V gene is TRBV14, the J gene TRBJ2-5, with D hard to call. The germline V gene has CDR1 SGHDN and CDR2 FVKESK. The length of the CDR3 is 13 residues. The V end was cut by 0 bases, the J end by 13 bases, with 15 bases between. CDR3: CASSQDPGSSRYF. For the CDR3, the DNA is TGTGCCAGCAGCCAAGATCCGGGCAGTTCTAGGTACTTC.

This chain uses TRBV27 with TRBJ1-1, with 7 bases that match TRBD1. V lost 2 bases, J lost 5 bases, and 8 bases stayed unmatched. The CDR3 contains 15 residues. Germline lookup yields CDR1 MNHEY and CDR2 SMNVEV (reference sequence). Written as DNA, the CDR3 is TGTGCCAGCAGTTTAATGAACAGGGGACCGACTGAAGCTTTCTTT. Protein product: CASSLMNRGPTEAFF.

The chain couples TRBV6-4 to TRBJ2-5; 10 bases are shared with TRBD2. Germline V CDR1 and CDR2: MRHNA, SNTAGT. Germline trimming cut 3 bases from V and 5 bases from J; bases unmatched to any gene: 18. This CDR3 has 19 amino acids. The CDR3 DNA sequence: TGTGCCAGCAGTGATCGCCCAGGTTGGCTAGCGGGGGTTATTGAGACCCAGTACTTC. Residues: CASSDRPGWLAGVIETQYF.

The genes are TRBV4-3 and TRBJ2-7; D may be TRBD1 or TRBD2 (6 bases each). Trimming removed 4 bases at V and 3 bases at J, with 19 bases between. Per germline, CDR1 LGHNA and CDR2 YSLEER. The CDR3 sequence is 16 residues long. CDR3 residues: CASSLGAGTLHYEQYF. The CDR3 nucleotides are TGCGCCAGCAGCCTGGGGGCGGGAACATTACACTACGAGCAGTACTTC.

The rearrangement links TRBV20-1 to TRBJ2-1; 7 bases line up with TRBD2. There are 13 residues in the CDR3. From germline, CDR1 is DFQATT and CDR2 SNEGSKA (reference sequence). The V segment lost 7 bases and the J segment 4 bases; nucleotides outside the gene matches: 7. In DNA form, the CDR3 reads TGCAGTGAAGTGGCGGGAGAGTACAATGAGCAGTTCTTC. Translation gives CSEVAGEYNEQFF.

This clonotype came up a few times. The chain uses TRBV2 and TRBJ1-2; no firm D call. The V gene lost 0 bases and the J gene lost 7 bases, with 6 bases spanning the gap. This CDR3 comprises 12 residues. The V gene's germline CDR1 is SNHLY and CDR2 FYNNEI. The CDR3 sequence is CASSEAEGGYTF. The CDR3 DNA is TGTGCCAGCAGTGAAGCGGAGGGTGGCTACACCTTC. The full variable domain, rest sourced from reference TRBV2 and TRBJ1-2, is EPEVTQTPSHQVTQMGQEVILRCVPISNHLYFYWYRQILGQKVEFLVSFYNNEISEKSEIFDDQFSVERPDGSNFTLKIRSTKLEDSAMYFCASSEAEGGYTFGSGTRLTVV.

The genes are TRBV12-5 and TRBJ2-1; D remains unclear. Germline CDR1 LGHNT, CDR2 FRNRAP. CDR3 size: 13 residues. V was trimmed by 1 base and J by 6 bases, leaving 7 bases between them. In nucleotides, the CDR3 is TGTGCTAGTGGTTTGGACAGAGTCAATGAGCAGTTCTTC. As protein: CASGLDRVNEQFF.

Notes on this clonotype: At one boundary the junction diverges from the germline segment, which might be a read error. This chain uses TRBV6-5 with TRBJ2-5, with D tentatively TRBD1 (6 bases). Germline V CDR1 and CDR2: MNHEY, SVGAGI. CDR3 size: 16 residues. The CDR3 here is CASRYWDTSKQEAQYF. Written as DNA, the CDR3 is TGTGCCAGCAGATACTGGGACACCTCTAAACAAGAGGCCCAGTACTTC.

Note on this clonotype: A junction boundary mismatches the germline segment, possibly from a read error. The V and J genes are TRBV27 and TRBJ1-4, with 8 positions matching TRBD1. Germline-derived CDR1 and CDR2 are MNHEY and SMNVEV (reference sequence). This CDR3 has 19 residues. Here the CDR3 reads CASSPIRDRKGATNGKLFF. In nucleotides, the CDR3 is TGTGCCAGCAGTCCCATCCGGGACAGGAAGGGGGCAACTAATGGAAAACTGTTTTTT.

In its sample, this clonotype was seen many times. This rearrangement joins TRBV11-2 to TRBJ2-5, with D possibly TRBD1 on 6 matching bases. From germline, CDR1 is SGHAT and CDR2 FQNNGV. CDR3 size: 18 residues. The germline V and J ends were trimmed by 6 bases and 3 bases, with 26 bases remaining between them. This CDR3 reads CASSSEARGSWFEETQYF. CDR3 DNA: TGTGCCAGCAGTTCAGAAGCCAGGGGCTCTTGGTTCGAAGAGACCCAGTACTTC.

This clonotype was seen a few times. The chain employs TRBV5-1 and TRBJ1-4; D ambiguous. In germline, CDR1 is SGHRS, CDR2 YFSETQ. Trimming stripped 0 bases from V and 11 bases from J, with 17 bases between. The CDR3 covers 15 residues. The CDR3 reads CASSLESEPPGKLFF. DNA of the CDR3: TGCGCCAGCAGCTTGGAGTCCGAACCCCCGGGGAAACTGTTTTTT.

This clonotype was picked up a small number of times. V and J are TRBV28 and TRBJ1-5, with 8 nucleotides matching TRBD1. The CDR3 extends over 15 amino acids. CDR1 and CDR2 (germline): MDHEN, SYDVKM. V was clipped by 5 bases and J by 4 bases; unmatched bases: 7. The CDR3 DNA sequence: TGTGCCAGCAGTACCGGACAGGGAGGGAATCAGCCCCAGCATTTT. Encoded protein: CASSTGQGGNQPQHF. The complete variable domain, with remaining parts taken from reference TRBV28 and TRBJ1-5, reads DVKVTQSSRYLVKRTGEKVFLECVQDMDHENMFWYRQDPGLGLRLIYFSYDVKMKEKGDIPEGYSVSREKKERFSLILESASTNQTSMYLCASSTGQGGNQPQHFGDGTRLSIL.

This clonotype was observed a handful of times. The chain uses TRBV5-6 and TRBJ2-3; the D gene is possibly TRBD2 (5 bases). This CDR3 has 16 amino acids. Germline V gene sequence: CDR1 SGHDT, CDR2 YYEEEE. The ends were cut back, 3 bases at V and 0 bases at J, with 14 bases in the middle. CDR3 DNA: TGTGCCAGCAGCTCCGGACGGGATTATAGCACAGATACGCAGTATTTT. It yields the protein CASSSGRDYSTDTQYF.

This clonotype has at least ten counts. In DNA, the CDR3 is TGTGCCAGCAGCCAAGATCCCTCGGGCTTACAGCCCCAGCATTTT. Residues: CASSQDPSGLQPQHF. The chain is built from TRBV4-2 and TRBJ1-5; D is unclear. The CDR3 consists of 15 residues. Germline loops: CDR1 LGHNA, CDR2 YNFKEQ. With 0 bases removed from V and 7 bases from J, the gap between germline ends came to 13 bases.